These T cell receptor beta chains were read from a single sample in a study of control samples from healthy donors and cancer patients. Only in-frame clones appear in the TCRdb table, and some are missing; sequencing was by immunoSEQ multiplex PCR. The sample yields approximately 180,000 clones, about nine tenths seen once. Sequenced input: blood. The receptors derive from a woman between 40 and 50 years old in good health. Both conserved end residues are part of each CDR3. The order of the fields is D gene, clone size, V gene, J gene, CDR3 protein, CDR3 DNA. A D gene is named only where the DNA matches it firmly. Not every row has a clone size; where given, it reads once, few, many or a size class.

D: -
size: few
V: TRBV6-4
J: TRBJ2-6
CDR3: CASSDNSGANVLTF
DNA: TGTGCCAGCAGTGACAACTCTGGGGCCAACGTCCTGACTTTC

D: TRBD2
size: -
V: TRBV27
J: TRBJ2-5
CDR3: CASSRHTSGGAGETQYF
DNA: TGTGCCAGCAGTCGACACACTAGCGGGGGGGCCGGGGAGACCCAGTACTTC

D: -
size: -
V: TRBV6-6
J: TRBJ1-2
CDR3: CASRAAQSGGYTF
DNA: TGTGCCAGCAGAGCGGCGCAGTCGGGAGGCTACACCTTC

D: -
size: -
V: TRBV19
J: TRBJ1-5
CDR3: CASSTPSSNQPQHF
DNA: TGTGCCAGTAGTACTCCCAGTAGCAATCAGCCCCAGCATTTT

D: -
size: -
V: TRBV18
J: TRBJ2-2
CDR3: CASSTDLVSGELFF
DNA: TGTGCCAGCTCAACCGATTTGGTTTCCGGGGAGCTGTTTTTT

D: -
size: -
V: TRBV5-5
J: TRBJ2-3
CDR3: CASSLSLLDTQYF
DNA: TGTGCCAGCAGCTTATCACTCCTAGATACGCAGTATTTT

D: -
size: -
V: TRBV15
J: TRBJ2-1
CDR3: CATSRGTGREQFF
DNA: TGTGCCACCAGCAGAGGCACGGGGAGAGAGCAGTTCTTC

D: -
size: -
V: TRBV5-1
J: TRBJ2-1
CDR3: CASSLTGTVQNNEQFF
DNA: TGCGCCAGCAGCTTGACCGGGACTGTCCAAAACAATGAGCAGTTCTTC

D: -
size: -
V: TRBV29-1
J: TRBJ1-2
CDR3: CSVEGPQGVAGGYTF
DNA: TGCAGCGTTGAAGGCCCTCAGGGAGTAGCGGGAGGCTACACCTTC

D: -
size: -
V: TRBV19
J: TRBJ2-3
CDR3: CASRNSGEGTDTQYF
DNA: TGTGCCAGCCGGAATTCAGGGGAAGGCACAGATACGCAGTATTTT

D: TRBD1
size: -
V: TRBV18
J: TRBJ2-3
CDR3: CASSPPNRGGTDTQYF
DNA: TGTGCCAGCTCACCACCGAACAGGGGTGGAACAGATACGCAGTATTTT

D: -
size: -
V: TRBV4-1
J: TRBJ2-1
CDR3: CASSQDRSSYNEQFF
DNA: TGCGCCAGCAGCCAAGACCGGAGCTCCTACAATGAGCAGTTCTTC

D: TRBD2
size: -
V: TRBV4-2
J: TRBJ2-2
CDR3: CASSPLGLADNTGELFF
DNA: TGTGCCAGCAGCCCTTTAGGACTAGCGGATAACACCGGGGAGCTGTTTTTT

D: TRBD2
size: many
V: TRBV6-2/TRBV6-3
J: TRBJ2-3
CDR3: CASSWTSGPDTQYF
DNA: TGTGCCAGCAGTTGGACTAGCGGTCCAGATACGCAGTATTTT

D: -
size: -
V: TRBV12-3/TRBV12-4
J: TRBJ1-4
CDR3: CASSLAGGPKLFF
DNA: TGTGCCAGCAGTTTAGCGGGGGGACCCAAACTGTTTTTT

D: -
size: -
V: TRBV5-1
J: TRBJ2-3
CDR3: CASSVVGADTQYF
DNA: TGCGCCAGCAGCGTGGTGGGGGCAGATACGCAGTATTTT

D: TRBD2
size: -
V: TRBV12-5
J: TRBJ2-1
CDR3: CASGSGLAGNNEQFF
DNA: TGTGCTAGTGGTTCGGGACTAGCGGGGAACAATGAGCAGTTCTTC

D: -
size: -
V: TRBV6-6
J: TRBJ1-6
CDR3: CASSLIGSPLHF
DNA: TGTGCCAGCAGTCTAATCGGGTCACCCCTCCACTTT

D: -
size: -
V: TRBV19
J: TRBJ1-2
CDR3: CASRALGVEGYTF
DNA: TGTGCCTCAAGGGCGTTGGGAGTAGAAGGCTACACCTTC

D: TRBD1
size: -
V: TRBV2
J: TRBJ2-3
CDR3: CASSVDRGTDTQYF
DNA: TGTGCCAGCAGTGTCGACAGGGGCACAGATACGCAGTATTTT

D: -
size: -
V: TRBV6-5
J: TRBJ2-4
CDR3: CASSYSRGLINIQYF
DNA: TGTGCCAGCAGTTACTCGAGGGGTTTGATTAACATTCAGTACTTC

D: -
size: -
V: TRBV2
J: TRBJ1-4
CDR3: CASSLGRGEKLFF
DNA: TGTGCCAGCAGTCTTGGACGTGGGGAAAAACTGTTTTTT

D: -
size: -
V: TRBV2
J: TRBJ2-5
CDR3: CASGWGKQETQYF
DNA: TGTGCCAGCGGGTGGGGTAAGCAAGAGACCCAGTACTTC

D: TRBD1
size: -
V: TRBV2
J: TRBJ1-1
CDR3: CASSDYQGAAEAFF
DNA: TGTGCCAGCAGTGATTACCAGGGGGCGGCTGAAGCTTTCTTT

D: -
size: -
V: TRBV6-5
J: TRBJ2-1
CDR3: CASSMPGPTYNEQFF
DNA: TGTGCCAGCAGTATGCCGGGACCCACTTACAATGAGCAGTTCTTC

D: -
size: -
V: TRBV27
J: TRBJ2-3
CDR3: CASRRGGADTQYF
DNA: TGTGCCTCCCGACGAGGAGGTGCAGATACGCAGTATTTT

D: -
size: -
V: TRBV20-1
J: TRBJ2-7
CDR3: CSAGEYEQYF
DNA: TGCAGTGCTGGAGAGTACGAGCAGTACTTC

D: -
size: -
V: TRBV14
J: TRBJ1-1
CDR3: CASSQAIGAQAFF
DNA: TGTGCCAGCAGCCAAGCCATCGGGGCTCAAGCTTTCTTT

D: -
size: -
V: TRBV29-1
J: TRBJ2-7
CDR3: CSASQGRQTYEQYF
DNA: TGCAGCGCTTCACAGGGACGCCAGACCTACGAGCAGTACTTC

D: TRBD1
size: few
V: TRBV24-1
J: TRBJ1-1
CDR3: CATSEAGGTEAFF
DNA: TGTGCCACCAGTGAGGCAGGGGGCACTGAAGCTTTCTTT

D: TRBD2
size: -
V: TRBV14
J: TRBJ2-1
CDR3: CASSQDPAGGLNEQFF
DNA: TGTGCCAGCAGCCAAGATCCAGCGGGGGGCCTCAATGAGCAGTTCTTC